This TCR beta chain was identified during a study of T-cell reconstitution after alpha-beta-depleted transplantation in children. This CDR3 spans 15 amino acids. Germline lookup yields CDR1 MNHEY and CDR2 SVGEGT. J lost 6 bases, V lost 9 bases, and 9 bases had no gene match. Unique molecular identifiers featured in how the TCRbeta library was prepared. MiXCR, applied by TCRdb to the PCR reads, yields one record per CDR3 protein. The sample carries approximately 350,000 distinct CDR3 sequences, about 14% recorded once. The TCR was taken from a human donor who donated a stem cell graft to a child with Fanconi anemia. The starting material was PBMCs, obtained from the stem cell graft. J is TRBJ2-2 and V is TRBV6-2 or TRBV6-3; 11 positions match TRBD2. The CDR3 DNA follows: TGTGCCAGTTCCGATAGCGGGGGGGCTCCCGGGGAGCTGTTTTTT. Its protein is CASSDSGGAPGELFF.